This T cell receptor beta chain was found in a study of naive and memory T cell subsets. V shed 0 bases and J 7 bases; nucleotides not matched to a gene: 7. The germline V gene has CDR1 DFQATT and CDR2 SNEGSKA (reference sequence). CDR3 length equals 15 residues. Ligated cDNA underwent four rounds of PCR with nested alpha and beta constant region primers and SP2. Reverse transcription of blood and skin TCR RNA was primed at alpha and beta constant regions. Each CDR3 protein is one row after TCRdb ran MiXCR on the 5' RACE reads. The sample carries over 50,000 distinct CDR3 sequences, roughly 7.5% recorded once. An oligonucleotide containing a UMI was ligated to the 3' end of TCR cDNA.

This sequence was found in a female donor in good health. J is TRBJ2-1 and V is TRBV20-1, with TRBD2 matching over 9 bases. The CDR3 protein is CSAREPLAGRNEQFF. The CDR3 DNA reads TGCAGTGCTAGAGAGCCGCTAGCGGGACGGAATGAGCAGTTCTTC.